This T cell receptor beta chain is drawn from a study of cytomegalovirus exposure and HLA in healthy donors. At the level of the study: Among the roughly 400 genotyped donors, over 70% were placed in the Caucasian-associated ancestry cluster. Study-wide results and caveats: Cytomegalovirus-associated TCR beta chains were listed, numbering 150 to 200.

The V and J ends lost 3 bases and 3 bases, in that order; junction bases with no gene match: 14. Looked up from germline, CDR1 is KGHSH and CDR2 is LQKENI. This CDR3 contains 18 residues. 60 Vbeta and 13 Jbeta primers were used in PCR. The data were produced by immunoSEQ multiplex PCR, yet TCRdb's version contains in-frame clones alone and is incomplete. The sample lists 200,000 to 250,000 clones, 76% seen once, with roughly 0.62% in the top ten. A note on this clone: Its matching antigen is unknown.

The clonotype was recovered from a young man in good health and CMV-seronegative. The source material was PBMCs. The chain recombines TRBV18 with TRBJ1-1; the match to TRBD1 covers 9 bases. For the CDR3, the DNA is TGTGCCAGCTCACCCGGGACAGGGCCCTCGGGTGTGGACACTGAAGCTTTCTTT. It codes for CASSPGTGPSGVDTEAFF.